Sequencing of this T cell receptor (beta chain) was carried out in a study of T cell responses to AZD1222 COVID-19 vaccine. Turning to the study itself: Second-dose groups at about 4 or about 12 weeks were pooled.

Study outcomes and limitations: Reportedly, nearly half the spike-specific TCRs target unmutated variant regions. After the peak T cell response, and only then, were repertoires sampled. Seropositive status at baseline applied to only 5 or 6 AZD1222 recipients.

Repertoires were generated with immunoSEQ multiplex PCR, while TCRdb's copy carries only in-frame clones and drops some. This table has roughly 93,000 clones, 89% appearing once. As regards this clone: Its cognate antigen is unknown.

The CDR3 runs 15 residues. Trimming cost V 3 bases and J 3 bases, with 12 bases left between them. Per germline, CDR1 SGHAT and CDR2 FQNNGV. The chain employs TRBV11-2 and TRBJ1-3, with D perhaps matching TRBD1 (5 bases). The receptor was derived from an adult in good health. This material consisted of peripheral blood, taken on day 0 of AZD1222 vaccination. The CDR3 sequence: CASSFSGQGGNTIYF. CDR3 DNA sequence: TGTGCCAGCAGCTTCTCCGGGCAGGGTGGAAACACCATATATTTT.